This T cell receptor (beta chain) was documented in a study of tumor-infiltrating lymphocytes in primary liver carcinoma. Study background: Primary liver carcinoma in the patients was surgically resected.

This clonotype has only a few counts. Reverse transcription of 500 to 650 ng total RNA with a constant-region primer produced TCR beta cDNA. Slightly modified ARM-PCR, run as three nested multiplex PCR rounds, produced the TCR beta libraries. Rounds one and two of PCR, each of around 9 cycles, were primed with TRBV1-TRBV30 forward primers and a C-beta reverse primer. In TCRdb, the multiplex PCR reads were re-called with MiXCR into one record per CDR3 protein. This table holds 150,000 to 200,000 distinct CDR3 sequences, roughly 61% found once. Trimming pared 0 bases from V and 2 bases from J, leaving 15 bases between. This CDR3 region has 17 residues. Germline V gene sequence: CDR1 SGHRS, CDR2 YFSETQ. Unsorted whole blood yielded the blood RNA, and germline DNA was also extracted. No treatment had been given to the patients, who were chronically infected with HBV.

V gene TRBV5-1 combines with J gene TRBJ2-1; TRBD2 is a possible D gene (5 bases). The clonotype comes from an older woman with primary liver carcinoma and hepatitis B virus infection. Sequenced: peripheral blood. This CDR3 is CASSLAGGLSTYNEQFF. CDR3 nucleotide sequence: TGCGCCAGCAGCTTGGCAGGCGGACTTTCCACCTACAATGAGCAGTTCTTC.